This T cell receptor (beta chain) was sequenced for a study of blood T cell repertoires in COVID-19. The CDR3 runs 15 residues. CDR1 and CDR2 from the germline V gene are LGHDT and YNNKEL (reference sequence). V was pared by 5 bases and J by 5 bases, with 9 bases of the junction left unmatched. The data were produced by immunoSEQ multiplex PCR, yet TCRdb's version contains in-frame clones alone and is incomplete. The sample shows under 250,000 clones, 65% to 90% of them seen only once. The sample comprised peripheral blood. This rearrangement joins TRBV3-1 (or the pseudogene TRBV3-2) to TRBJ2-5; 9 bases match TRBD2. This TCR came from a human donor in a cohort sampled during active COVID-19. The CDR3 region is CASSYPGLAAETQYF. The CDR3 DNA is TGTGCCAGCAGCTACCCGGGACTAGCTGCTGAGACCCAGTACTTC.